This entry lists 23 T cell receptor beta chains sequenced from one sample in a study of control samples from healthy donors and cancer patients (dated by TCRdb to about 2020). The library was obtained by the immunoSEQ multiplex PCR assay. Entries here come from immuneACCESS through TCRdb and include only in-frame sequences with V and J called. Some clones fail to appear in such tables; in the studies checked, an unresolved V gene covers under half of the shortfall, and the cause of the remainder is unknown. The table for this sample lists 170,000 or so clones; 85% to 95% of them were counted only once. The ten largest clones capture approximately 8% of the sample. The specimen sequenced was blood. These receptors were taken from a woman aged 40 to 50 in good health.

This clone was seen only a few times. V is TRBV10-1 and J is TRBJ2-2; possible D gene TRBD2, 7 bases. This CDR3 comprises 17 residues. Germline V gene sequence: CDR1 WNHNN, CDR2 SYGVQD (reference sequence). V lost 8 bases to trimming and J lost 3 bases, with 22 bases between them. CDR3 amino acids: CASSKGRDTLYTGELFF. DNA for the CDR3: TGCGCCAGCTCCAAAGGGAGGGACACCTTGTACACCGGGGAGCTGTTTTTT.

The V gene is TRBV11-1, the J gene TRBJ1-2; 9 bases are shared with TRBD1. Trimming took 5 bases from V and 4 from J; bases not matched to a gene: 5. Germline CDR1 reads SGHAT; CDR2 reads FQDESV (reference sequence). This CDR3 spans 14 amino acids. The DNA of the CDR3 is TGTGCCAGCAGCGACAAGACAGGGGGCTATGGCTACACCTTC. Translation: CASSDKTGGYGYTF.

This chain links TRBV15 with TRBJ1-3; weak D call: TRBD1 (5 bases). Germline assignment: CDR1 LNHNV and CDR2 YYDKDF (reference sequence). The CDR3 loop spans 15 amino acids. Trimming took 0 bases from V and 1 from J, leaving 7 bases between them. The CDR3 DNA is TGTGCCACCAGCAGAGACAGGGCTTCTGGAAACACCATATATTTT. This sequence encodes CATSRDRASGNTIYF.

This chain joins TRBV7-2 and TRBJ1-1; 7 nucleotides match TRBD1. The CDR3 has 16 residues. In germline, CDR1 is SGHTA, CDR2 FQGNSA. With 2 bases clipped from V and 7 bases from J, the junction kept 13 bases outside the gene matches. DNA of the CDR3: TGTGCCAGCAGCTTAATAGGTACGGGACAGCAATTTGAAGCTTTCTTT. Protein sequence: CASSLIGTGQQFEAFF. The full variable domain, with the rest looked up from reference TRBV7-2 and TRBJ1-1, is GAGVSQSPSNKVTEKGKDVELRCDPISGHTALYWYRQSLGQGLEFLIYFQGNSAPDKSGLPSDRFSAERTGGSVSTLTIQRTQQEDSAVYLCASSLIGTGQQFEAFFGQGTRLTVV.

The rearrangement uses TRBV11-2 and TRBJ2-7; 8 bases align to TRBD2. The CDR3 totals 17 residues. Germline V CDR1 and CDR2: SGHAT, FQNNGV. J was trimmed by 5 bases and V by 2 bases; bases with no gene match: 14. CDR3 sequence reads: CASSLIFWERERDEQYF. For the CDR3, the DNA is TGTGCCAGCAGCTTAATTTTTTGGGAGCGGGAGAGGGACGAGCAGTACTTC. The entire variable domain, with the rest obtained from reference TRBV11-2 and TRBJ2-7, is as follows: EAGVAQSPRYKIIEKRQSVAFWCNPISGHATLYWYQQILGQGPKLLIQFQNNGVVDDSQLPKDRFSAERLKGVDSTLKIQPAKLEDSAVYLCASSLIFWERERDEQYFGPGTRLTVT.

This clone was counted a single time. The chain recombines TRBV14 with TRBJ1-4, with D perhaps TRBD1 (6 bases). V dropped 1 base and J dropped 7 bases, with 16 bases sitting between them. The CDR3 totals 16 residues. Per germline, CDR1 SGHDN and CDR2 FVKESK. This CDR3 is CASSQGLTGRGEKLFF. CDR3 coding DNA: TGTGCCAGCAGCCAAGGGTTGACAGGTCGGGGTGAAAAACTGTTTTTT.

The chain joins TRBV29-1 to TRBJ1-2, with a weak D call TRBD1 (6 bases). Germline values: CDR1 SQVTM, CDR2 ANQGSEA. CDR3 length: 15 residues. Trimming left V 4 bases short and J 8 bases short, with 23 bases between. CDR3 bases: TGCAGCGTTGGTACAGGGTCGGCTAAAGTCTCCGGCTACACCTTC. Its protein product is CSVGTGSAKVSGYTF.

The table lists this clone with a count of one. The rearrangement joins TRBV19 to TRBJ2-3; D is ambiguous. The germline CDR1 and CDR2 sequences are LNHDA and SQIVND (reference sequence). V lost 5 bases and J lost 0, with 21 bases in between. The CDR3 runs 18 residues. Here the CDR3 DNA reads TGTGCCAGTAGTCCGTTAAGGAGCCACCTCGTTAGCACAGATACGCAGTATTTT. It is translated as CASSPLRSHLVSTDTQYF.

The rearrangement links TRBV7-3 to TRBJ2-7; 9 bases map to TRBD1. The ends lost 1 base at V and 3 bases at J; junction bases unmatched: 4. The germline gives CDR1 SGHTA, CDR2 FQGTGA. CDR3 length: 15 residues. CDR3 sequence: CASSLSPGQGYEQYF. In DNA form, the CDR3 reads TGTGCCAGCAGCTTAAGCCCGGGACAGGGCTACGAGCAGTACTTC.

The rearrangement joins TRBV19 to TRBJ1-3; maybe TRBD1 (5 bases). Germline V gene lookup returns CDR1 LNHDA and CDR2 SQIVND (reference sequence). CDR3 length: 16 amino acids. V gave up 3 bases and J gave up 4 bases, with 16 bases separating them. The chain's CDR3 is CASSISLSGPGNTIYF. CDR3 DNA: TGTGCCAGTAGTATTAGTTTATCGGGGCCGGGAAACACCATATATTTT.

The chain recombines TRBV7-2 with TRBJ1-5; D is unresolved. Germline V CDR1 and CDR2: SGHTA, FQGNSA. This CDR3 is built from 15 residues. V was clipped by 0 bases and J by 6 bases, with 12 bases between them. CDR3 protein: CASSLAAESGQPQHF. CDR3 coding DNA: TGTGCCAGCAGCTTAGCTGCAGAGTCAGGTCAGCCCCAGCATTTT.

The chain employs TRBV3-1 (or the pseudogene TRBV3-2) and TRBJ2-7, with a possible D match to TRBD2 (5 bases). CDR1 LGHDT and CDR2 YNNKEL come from the germline V gene (reference sequence). The CDR3 is 11 amino acids. V dropped 3 bases and J dropped 8 bases, with 8 bases sitting between them. CDR3 protein: CASSHGEKQYF. CDR3 coding DNA: TGTGCCAGCAGCCATGGGGAGAAGCAGTACTTC.

J is TRBJ2-1 and V is TRBV25-1, with D unclear. The ends were cut back, 1 base at V and 5 bases at J, with 12 bases in the middle. The germline V gene has CDR1 MGHDK and CDR2 SYGVNS. The CDR3 is 15 residues long. The CDR3 DNA reads TGTGCCAGCAGTGAATGGTGGAGAGGTGACAATGAGCAGTTCTTC. This codes for CASSEWWRGDNEQFF.

The DNA for the CDR3 is TGTGCCAGTAGTGCGCGCAAGGGACAGGGATATATTGAAGCTTTCTTT. Its protein is CASSARKGQGYIEAFF. The chain employs TRBV19 and TRBJ1-1; 9 nucleotides agree with TRBD1. This CDR3 region has 16 residues. Germline CDR1 reads LNHDA; CDR2 reads SQIVND (reference sequence). V was pared by 5 bases and J by 7 bases, with 14 bases of the junction left unmatched.

This chain joins TRBV7-2 and TRBJ1-2; D is possibly TRBD1 (5 bases). The CDR3 contains 13 residues. V was cut by 2 bases and J by 6 bases, with 10 bases left in between. Germline assignment: CDR1 SGHTA and CDR2 FQGNSA. The CDR3 spells CASSLSRDDGYTF. The CDR3 DNA follows: TGTGCCAGCAGCTTATCCAGGGATGATGGCTACACCTTC. The whole variable domain, filled in from reference TRBV7-2 and TRBJ1-2, reads GAGVSQSPSNKVTEKGKDVELRCDPISGHTALYWYRQSLGQGLEFLIYFQGNSAPDKSGLPSDRFSAERTGGSVSTLTIQRTQQEDSAVYLCASSLSRDDGYTFGSGTRLTVV.

The CDR3 bases are TGCGCCAGCGGGCCGGGACAGCTGAACACCGGGGAGCTGTTTTTT. This sequence encodes CASGPGQLNTGELFF. The chain links TRBV10-1 to TRBJ2-2, with 7 bases lining up with TRBD1. Germline lookup yields CDR1 WNHNN and CDR2 SYGVQD (reference sequence). The CDR3 extends over 15 amino acids. With V trimmed by 8 bases and J by 1 base, 7 bases remained unmatched.

V usage is TRBV20-1 and J usage is TRBJ2-3; D unclear. CDR3 length: 11 amino acids. Germline assignment: CDR1 DFQATT and CDR2 SNEGSKA (reference sequence). The CDR3 sequence: CMCRSTDTQYF. For the CDR3, the DNA is TGCATGTGTCGTAGCACAGATACGCAGTATTTT.

This clone has only one observation. The chain joins TRBV6-5 to TRBJ1-4; a possible D gene is TRBD1 (6 bases). This CDR3 contains 15 residues. V lost 0 bases to trimming and J lost 6 bases, with 11 bases between them. Looked up from germline, CDR1 is MNHEY and CDR2 is SVGAGI. The CDR3 bases are TGTGCCAGCAGTTACTCGGGGGCTCCGGATGAAAAACTGTTTTTT. It is translated as CASSYSGAPDEKLFF.

This chain joins TRBV6-5 and TRBJ2-2; no clear D gene. The length of the CDR3 is 14 residues. In germline, CDR1 is MNHEY, CDR2 SVGAGI. The V end lost 7 bases, the J end lost 0 bases, and 9 bases lay between the germline ends. DNA of the CDR3: TGTGCCAGCAAAAGACCCGCGAACACCGGGGAGCTGTTTTTT. Its translation: CASKRPANTGELFF.

This clone came up a few times. J is TRBJ1-1 and V is TRBV9; 8 nucleotides agree with TRBD1. Germline V gene data show CDR1 as SGDLS and CDR2 as YYNGEE. J lost 5 bases, V lost 4 bases, and 13 bases had no gene match. The CDR3 runs to 16 residues. CDR3 coding DNA: TGTGCCAGCAGCTCAGCTGGGACAGGTCCAAATACTGAAGCTTTCTTT. Encoded protein: CASSSAGTGPNTEAFF.

The V and J genes are TRBV6-5 and TRBJ2-2; no reliable D call. V was trimmed by 2 bases and J by 11 bases, leaving 12 bases between them. Germline V gene lookup returns CDR1 MNHEY and CDR2 SVGAGI. This CDR3 comprises 13 residues. CDR3 in amino acids: CASSYRSRRELFF. CDR3 in DNA: TGTGCCAGCAGTTACAGGAGTCGACGCGAGCTGTTTTTT.

This chain uses TRBV19 with TRBJ1-5, with D uncertain. The CDR3 contains 18 residues. Germline V lookup: CDR1 LNHDA, CDR2 SQIVND (reference sequence). The V and J ends lost 1 base and 0 bases respectively, with 16 bases between them. The DNA for the CDR3 is TGTGCCAGTAGTATAGGTGCAGGAGGAGTTTTTAGCAATCAGCCCCAGCATTTT. Residues: CASSIGAGGVFSNQPQHF. Full variable domain (rest looked up from reference TRBV19 and TRBJ1-5): DGGITQSPKYLFRKEGQNVTLSCEQNLNHDAMYWYRQDPGQGLRLIYYSQIVNDFQKGDIAEGYSVSREKKESFPLTVTSAQKNPTAFYLCASSIGAGGVFSNQPQHFGDGTRLSIL.

The chain couples TRBV7-3 to TRBJ1-1; no definite D call. V was trimmed by 2 bases and J by 11 bases, leaving 15 bases between them. There are 13 residues in the CDR3. Germline V CDR1 and CDR2: SGHTA, FQGTGA. This CDR3 reads CASSLGAAGVAFF. In DNA, the CDR3 is TGTGCCAGCAGCTTAGGAGCAGCGGGCGTTGCTTTCTTT.